This T cell receptor (beta chain) was retrieved from a study of T cells in Graves' hyperthyroidism and ophthalmopathy. Study-level information: Peripheral blood was secured at the point of initial diagnosis, before any treatment.

There are 14 residues in the CDR3. Germline V gives CDR1 SGDLS, CDR2 YYNGEE. V lost 7 bases and J lost 0, with 11 bases in between. Researchers took RNA transcripts and amplified the TCR beta CDR3 regions from them. HTBI primers were employed in a first-round RT-PCR of the TCR CDR3. TCRdb redid the calling of the multiplex PCR reads with MiXCR, one entry per CDR3 protein. The sample holds about 760,000 distinct CDR3 sequences, roughly a third seen once. The genes are TRBV9 and TRBJ1-5; the D is unclear. Sequenced material: blood. The receptor comes from a woman aged 40-49 years with Graves' hyperthyroidism. CDR3 nucleotide sequence: TGTGCCAGCTCAGAGGCCCCTAGCAATCAGCCCCAGCATTTT. It encodes CASSEAPSNQPQHF.